This TCR beta chain was profiled in a study of CD8+CD57+ T cells in acquired aplastic anemia. Overall study findings and caveats: In common between the patients and the controls were around 29 CD8+ CDR3 sequences.

The sample holds many counts of this clonotype. The antigen is not known. Those patients picked for sequencing had displayed CD8+CD57+ cell expansion on flow cytometry. Genomic DNA, the template, was used for profiling of the TCR beta VDJ and CDR3. Each CDR3 protein gets one entry after TCRdb re-called the reads with MiXCR. The top ten hold 10% to 15% of the sample, which has some 180,000 distinct CDR3 sequences, about 44% seen once. The CDR3 is made up of 15 amino acids. Germline values: CDR1 SNHLY, CDR2 FYNNEI. With V trimmed by 5 bases and J by 4 bases, 5 bases remained unmatched. This sequence joins TRBV2 and TRBJ2-2; 9 bases are shared with TRBD1. The specimen was sorted CD4+, CD8+, or CD8+CD57+ T cells (not recorded which) from PBMCs. The sequence derives from a human donor with aplastic anemia. Here the CDR3 reads CASSTGTGTTGELFF. The CDR3 coding sequence is TGTGCCAGCAGTACCGGGACAGGGACCACCGGGGAGCTGTTTTTT.